These 5 T cell receptor beta chains were all obtained from the same sample, sequenced in a study of Ad26.COV2.S vaccination and SARS-CoV-2 variants. TCRdb keeps only in-frame clones here, not all; method: immunoSEQ multiplex PCR. The sample has about 390,000 clones; around 93% are singletons. The treatment denotes: over 15 received Ad26.COV2.S at low or high dose, single or two shots; about 5 received placebo; per-sample allocation not given. The study sampled participants on day 63 after the first vaccine or placebo injection. The specimen was peripheral blood, collected in a trial of Ad26.COV2.S vaccine versus placebo. These receptors came from a person aged 18 to 59 who received the Ad26.COV2.S COVID-19 vaccine or a placebo.

The chain uses TRBV6-5 and TRBJ1-4; a weak D match, TRBD1 (6 bases). The length of the CDR3 is 15 residues. Germline V gives CDR1 MNHEY, CDR2 SVGAGI. With 5 bases removed from V and 0 bases from J, the gap between germline ends came to 10 bases. This CDR3 reads CASSRDTATNEKLFF. The CDR3 nucleotides are TGTGCCAGCAGTCGGGACACCGCAACTAATGAAAAACTGTTTTTT.

The rearrangement joins TRBV5-1 to TRBJ2-1, with no clear D. The CDR3 spans 13 residues. Germline assignment: CDR1 SGHRS and CDR2 YFSETQ. Trimming took 0 bases from V and 5 from J, leaving 6 bases between them. The CDR3 spells CASSLATDNEQFF. In DNA, the CDR3 is TGCGCCAGCAGCTTGGCTACAGACAATGAGCAGTTCTTC.

This clone was seen a handful of times. This chain uses TRBV6-1 with TRBJ1-5; no clear D. This CDR3 contains 15 residues. Germline-derived CDR1 and CDR2 are MNHNS and SASEGT. The V gene lost 1 base and the J gene lost 0 bases, with 7 bases spanning the gap. The CDR3 nucleotides read TGTGCCAGCAGTGAAGGACTGTATAGCAATCAGCCCCAGCATTTT. Protein: CASSEGLYSNQPQHF.

The chain employs TRBV5-5 and TRBJ1-4; TRBD1 agrees at 9 bases. CDR3 length equals 16 residues. With 7 bases clipped from V and 3 bases from J, the junction kept 10 bases outside the gene matches. In germline, CDR1 is SGHKS, CDR2 YYEKEE (reference sequence). The CDR3 nucleotides are TGTGCCAGCCGACGCGCGGGGACAGGGCCTAATGAAAAACTGTTTTTT. Protein product: CASRRAGTGPNEKLFF.

V gene TRBV13 combines with J gene TRBJ2-5, with D perhaps matching TRBD2 (6 bases). Germline V gene data show CDR1 as PRHDT and CDR2 as FYEKMQ (reference sequence). V shed 0 bases and J shed 0 bases, with 17 bases lying between them. CDR3 size: 18 residues. CDR3 residues: CASSLGRRDSTYQETQYF. The CDR3 coding sequence is TGTGCCAGCAGCTTAGGCCGCAGGGACTCGACGTACCAAGAGACCCAGTACTTC.